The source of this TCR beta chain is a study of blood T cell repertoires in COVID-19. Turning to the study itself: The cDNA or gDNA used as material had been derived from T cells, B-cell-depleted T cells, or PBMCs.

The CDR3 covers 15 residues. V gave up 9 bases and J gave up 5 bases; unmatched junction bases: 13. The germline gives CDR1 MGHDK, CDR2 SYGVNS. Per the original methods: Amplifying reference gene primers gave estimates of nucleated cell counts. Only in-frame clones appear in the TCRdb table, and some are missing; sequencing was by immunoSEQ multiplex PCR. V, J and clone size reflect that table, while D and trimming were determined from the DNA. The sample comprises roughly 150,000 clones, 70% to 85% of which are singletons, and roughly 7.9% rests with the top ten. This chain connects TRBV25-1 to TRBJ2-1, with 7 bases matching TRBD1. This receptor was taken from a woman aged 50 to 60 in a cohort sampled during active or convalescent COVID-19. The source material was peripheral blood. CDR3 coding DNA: TGTGCCAGTTCCACTAGGGGGCTTACCGACAATGAGCAGTTCTTC. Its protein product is CASSTRGLTDNEQFF.